Sequencing of this T cell receptor (beta chain) was carried out in a study of human T cells and chemical hapten exposure. The overall study: Across samples, TCR yields varied, mostly owing to small differences in pooled library volumes.

Details on this clonotype: Its specificity is not known.

TCRdb redid the calling of the RACE reads with MiXCR, one entry per CDR3 protein. Counted here are nearly 350,000 distinct CDR3 sequences, approximately 6.3% occurring once; the ten biggest clones make up approximately 8%. Germline CDR1 and CDR2: MNHEY and SVGEGT. V was pared by 8 bases and J by 9 bases, with 20 bases of the junction left unmatched. The CDR3 totals 18 residues. Time point reported: patch test 1, 2 weeks after DPC sensitization. As to treatment: therapeutic diphenylcyclopropenone sensitization with weekly scalp DPC. Patients had alopecia, were aged 18 to 70, and were not pregnant. Findings of the study overall: It was expanded TCRs that formed significantly more large CDR3 similarity clusters than controls did.

The source was whole blood, collected in connection with sensitization to the hapten diphenylcyclopropenone (DPC). This receptor was taken from a woman between 18 and 30 years old with alopecia areata. Some clones in this sample may be carry-over from other donors' samples. V is TRBV6-2 or TRBV6-3 and J is TRBJ1-6; 9 nucleotides line up with TRBD1. DNA for the CDR3: TGTGCCAGCTGTCGCGCCCTCGGACAGGGGACGACTTTTTCACCCCTCCACTTT. Translated, it gives CASCRALGQGTTFSPLHF.